What follows describes a single T cell receptor (beta chain). Its antigen is as yet unknown. This sample is drawn from a study of blood T cells in healthy people across ages. The use of a sample-barcoded 5' primer and a J-beta primer mix characterized a second PCR of about 7 to 12 cycles. The template-switch adaptor was a 5' adaptor with 12 random nucleotides. It tagged each cDNA molecule. TCRdb processed the 5' RACE reads anew with MiXCR; each CDR3 protein has one entry. The sample carries 540,000 or so distinct CDR3 sequences, 40% to 55% recorded once. Losses at the gene ends were 2 bases for V and 0 bases for J; bases not matched to a gene: 7. This CDR3 is 18 amino acids long. Germline values: CDR1 SGHTA, CDR2 FQGNSA. Each sample used at least 6 million PBMCs. The study, taken as a whole, reports: With naive T cell percentage, TCR beta diversity showed a strong correlation.

The sequenced sample consisted of blood. This sequence was found in a man older than 75 in good health. The chain recombines TRBV7-2 with TRBJ2-6; 7 positions match TRBD2. In DNA form, the CDR3 reads TGTGCCAGCAGCTTATCCCTCCTAGCGGCCTCTGGGGCCAACGTCCTGACTTTC. The encoded protein is CASSLSLLAASGANVLTF.